The source of this T cell receptor beta chain is a study of blood T cell repertoires in COVID-19. Study context: Donors in the United States, Italy and Spain gave samples during acute or convalescent COVID-19.

Seattle patients were enrolled during active infection and followed longitudinally. The CDR3 contains 13 residues. Trimming pared 1 base from V and 4 bases from J, leaving 4 bases between. The germline V gene encodes CDR1 KGHDR and CDR2 SFDVKD. Original data processing: Researchers report that nucleated cell counts were estimated from reference gene primer amplification. Sequencing was performed with immunoSEQ multiplex PCR; in TCRdb, only in-frame clones are kept and a portion is missing. Clonal size and the V and J genes are those of that table, whereas D and trimming came from the DNA. The sample has around 320,000 clones, nearly 90% seen once.

V and J are TRBV24-1 and TRBJ1-5; D not resolved. This TCR derives from a woman aged 25-40 years with COVID-19, enrolled during active disease. The sample consisted of peripheral blood. The DNA for the CDR3 is TGTGCCACCAGTGATTTTTCAAATCAGCCCCAGCATTTT. It is translated as CATSDFSNQPQHF.